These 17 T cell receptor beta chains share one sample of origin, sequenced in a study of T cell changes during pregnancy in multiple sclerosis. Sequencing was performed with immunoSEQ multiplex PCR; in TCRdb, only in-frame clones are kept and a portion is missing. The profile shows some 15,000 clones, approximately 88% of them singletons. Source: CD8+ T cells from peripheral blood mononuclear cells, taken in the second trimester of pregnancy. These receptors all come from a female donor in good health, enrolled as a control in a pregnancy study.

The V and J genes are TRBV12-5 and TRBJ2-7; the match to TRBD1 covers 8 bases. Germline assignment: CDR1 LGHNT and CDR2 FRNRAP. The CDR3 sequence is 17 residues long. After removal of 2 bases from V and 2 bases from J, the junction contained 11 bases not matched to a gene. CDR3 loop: CASGLLLGGTGTYEQYF. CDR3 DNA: TGTGCTAGTGGTTTGCTCCTCGGTGGGACAGGAACCTACGAGCAGTACTTC.

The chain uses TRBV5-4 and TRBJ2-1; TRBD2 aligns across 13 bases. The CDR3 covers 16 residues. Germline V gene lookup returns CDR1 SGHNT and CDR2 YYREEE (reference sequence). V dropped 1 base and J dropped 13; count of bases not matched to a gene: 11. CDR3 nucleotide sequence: TGTGCCAGCAGCTTGTCAGGACTAGCGGGGGTTTTCATCCAGTTCTTC. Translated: CASSLSGLAGVFIQFF.

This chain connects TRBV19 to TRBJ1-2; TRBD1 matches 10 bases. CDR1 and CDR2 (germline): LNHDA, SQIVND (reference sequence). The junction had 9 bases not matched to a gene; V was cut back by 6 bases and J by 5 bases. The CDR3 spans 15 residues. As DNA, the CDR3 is TGTGCCAGTAGCCAGACAGGGGGCTATCGGTATGGCTACACCTTC. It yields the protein CASSQTGGYRYGYTF.

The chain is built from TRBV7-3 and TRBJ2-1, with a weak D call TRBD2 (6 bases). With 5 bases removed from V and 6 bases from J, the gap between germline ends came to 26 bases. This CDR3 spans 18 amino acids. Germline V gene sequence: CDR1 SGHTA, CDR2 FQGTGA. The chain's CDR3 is CASSTRGRMRTTCNEQFF. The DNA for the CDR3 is TGTGCCAGCAGCACGAGAGGTAGAATGAGGACTACGTGCAATGAGCAGTTCTTC.

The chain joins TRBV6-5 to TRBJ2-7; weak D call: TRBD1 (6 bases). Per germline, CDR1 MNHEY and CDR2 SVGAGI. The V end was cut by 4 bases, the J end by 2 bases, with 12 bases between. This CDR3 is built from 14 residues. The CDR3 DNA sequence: TGTGCCAGCAGTTTACAGGGTAGCGCCTACGAGCAGTACTTC. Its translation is CASSLQGSAYEQYF.

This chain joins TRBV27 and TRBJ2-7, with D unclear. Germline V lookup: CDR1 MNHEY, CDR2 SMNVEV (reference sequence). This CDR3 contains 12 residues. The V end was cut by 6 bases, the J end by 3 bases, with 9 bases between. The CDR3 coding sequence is TGTGCCAGCAGGGCCTCAAACTACGAGCAGTACTTC. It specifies CASRASNYEQYF.

CDR3 amino acids: CASSQVHRTNYGYTF. CDR3 DNA: TGTGCCAGCAGCCAAGTTCACAGGACTAACTATGGCTACACCTTC. The rearrangement uses TRBV14 and TRBJ1-2, with TRBD1 as a possible D gene (5 bases). Germline CDR1 and CDR2: SGHDN and FVKESK. V was trimmed by 1 base and J by 0 bases, leaving 9 bases between them. The CDR3 has 15 amino acids. The whole variable domain, filled in from reference TRBV14 and TRBJ1-2, reads EAGVTQFPSHSVIEKGQTVTLRCDPISGHDNLYWYRRVMGKEIKFLLHFVKESKQDESGMPNNRFLAERTGGTYSTLKVQPAELEDSGVYFCASSQVHRTNYGYTFGSGTRLTVV.

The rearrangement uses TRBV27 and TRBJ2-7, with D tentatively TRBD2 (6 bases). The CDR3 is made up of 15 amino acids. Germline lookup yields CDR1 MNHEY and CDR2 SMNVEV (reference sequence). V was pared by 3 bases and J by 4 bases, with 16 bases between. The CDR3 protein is CASSFGHRLAYEQYF. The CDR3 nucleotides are TGTGCCAGCAGTTTTGGGCATAGGCTAGCGTACGAGCAGTACTTC.

This CDR3 is CASSIGLADIQYF. The CDR3 DNA is TGTGCCAGTAGTATTGGGCTAGCAGACATTCAGTACTTC. The V gene is TRBV19, the J gene TRBJ2-4, with D perhaps TRBD2 (5 bases). The CDR3 sequence is 13 residues long. The germline gives CDR1 LNHDA, CDR2 SQIVND (reference sequence). V gave up 3 bases and J gave up 8 bases, with 11 bases separating them.

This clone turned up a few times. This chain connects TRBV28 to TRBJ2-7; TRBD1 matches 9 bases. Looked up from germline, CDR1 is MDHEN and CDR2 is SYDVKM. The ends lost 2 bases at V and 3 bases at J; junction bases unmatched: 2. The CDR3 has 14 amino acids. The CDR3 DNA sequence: TGTGCCAGCAGTTTAGGGACAGGGAACTACGAGCAGTACTTC. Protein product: CASSLGTGNYEQYF. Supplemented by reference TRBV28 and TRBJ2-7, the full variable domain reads DVKVTQSSRYLVKRTGEKVFLECVQDMDHENMFWYRQDPGLGLRLIYFSYDVKMKEKGDIPEGYSVSREKKERFSLILESASTNQTSMYLCASSLGTGNYEQYFGPGTRLTVT.

The CDR3 loop is CASSRTWTGPNQPQHF. CDR3 in DNA: TGTGCCAGCAGCCGGACCTGGACAGGCCCGAATCAGCCCCAGCATTTT. The chain joins TRBV7-8 to TRBJ1-5; 7 nucleotides match TRBD1. After removal of 5 bases from V and 4 bases from J, the junction contained 11 bases not matched to a gene. The length of the CDR3 is 16 residues. Germline assignment: CDR1 SGHVS and CDR2 FQNEAQ.

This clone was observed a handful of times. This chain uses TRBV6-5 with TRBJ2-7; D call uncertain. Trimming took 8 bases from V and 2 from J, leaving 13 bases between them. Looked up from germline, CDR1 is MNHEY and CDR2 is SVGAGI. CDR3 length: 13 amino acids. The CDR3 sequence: CASAIGPAYEQYF. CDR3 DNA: TGTGCCAGCGCGATTGGGCCTGCCTACGAGCAGTACTTC.

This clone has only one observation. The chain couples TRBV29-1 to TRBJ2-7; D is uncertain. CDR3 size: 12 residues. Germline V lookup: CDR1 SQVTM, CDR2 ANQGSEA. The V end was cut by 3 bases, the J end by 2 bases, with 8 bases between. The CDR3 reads CSVEANPYEQYF. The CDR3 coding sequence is TGCAGCGTTGAGGCCAACCCCTACGAGCAGTACTTC.

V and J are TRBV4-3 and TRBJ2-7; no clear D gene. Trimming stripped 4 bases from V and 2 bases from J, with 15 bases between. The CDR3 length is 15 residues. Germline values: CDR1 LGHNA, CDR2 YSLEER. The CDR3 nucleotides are TGCGCCAGCAGCCCGGCTGACTCCCTGGCCTACGAGCAGTACTTC. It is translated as CASSPADSLAYEQYF.

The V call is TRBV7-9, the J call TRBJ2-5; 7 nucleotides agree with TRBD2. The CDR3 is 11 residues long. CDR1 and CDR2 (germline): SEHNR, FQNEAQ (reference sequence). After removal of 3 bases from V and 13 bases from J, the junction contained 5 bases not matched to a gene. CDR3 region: CASSFQRGTYF. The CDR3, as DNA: TGTGCCAGCAGCTTTCAGCGGGGAACGTACTTC.

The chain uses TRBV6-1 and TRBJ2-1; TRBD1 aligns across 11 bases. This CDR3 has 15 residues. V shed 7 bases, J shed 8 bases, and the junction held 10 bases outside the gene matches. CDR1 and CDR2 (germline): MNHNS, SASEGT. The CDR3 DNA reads TGTGCCAGCATCGAAAGGACAGGGGGCTCGGATGAGCAGTTCTTC. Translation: CASIERTGGSDEQFF.

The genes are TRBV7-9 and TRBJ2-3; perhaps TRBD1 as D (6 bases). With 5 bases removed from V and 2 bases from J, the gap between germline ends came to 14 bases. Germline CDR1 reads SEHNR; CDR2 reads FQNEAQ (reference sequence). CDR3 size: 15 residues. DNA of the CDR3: TGTGCCAGCAGCCCACAGGGTCGGTCCACAGATACGCAGTATTTT. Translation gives CASSPQGRSTDTQYF.